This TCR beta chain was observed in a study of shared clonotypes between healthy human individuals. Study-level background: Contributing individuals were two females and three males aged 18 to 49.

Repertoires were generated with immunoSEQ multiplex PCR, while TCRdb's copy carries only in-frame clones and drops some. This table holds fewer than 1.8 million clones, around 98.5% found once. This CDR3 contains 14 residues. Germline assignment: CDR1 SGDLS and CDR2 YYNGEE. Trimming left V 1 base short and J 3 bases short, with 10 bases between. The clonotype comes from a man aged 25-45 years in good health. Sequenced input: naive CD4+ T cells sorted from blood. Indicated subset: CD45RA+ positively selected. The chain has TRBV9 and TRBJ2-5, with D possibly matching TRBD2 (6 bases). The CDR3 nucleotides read TGTGCCAGCAGCGTAATCGGGGGAGAAGAGACCCAGTACTTC. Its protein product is CASSVIGGEETQYF.